Sequencing of this T cell receptor beta chain was carried out in a study of beta chain features in type 1 diabetes. Findings of the study overall: Type 1 diabetes patients had TCRB CDR3s that were shorter (moderately but significantly so) in all four CD4+ subsets.

Germline lookup yields CDR1 LGHNA and CDR2 YSLEER. V was shortened by 0 bases and J by 2 bases, with 5 bases between the two germline ends. CDR3 size: 14 residues. Reverse transcription of all isolated RNA meant that expressed TCRB transcripts were sequenced. Each sample of naive, central memory or regulatory T cells had, on average, about 3.57 million reads. Clones were sequenced by immunoSEQ multiplex PCR, and TCRdb holds only the in-frame ones, with some missing. The sample carries around 600,000 clones, 12% recorded once. In the case of this clone: Its antigen remains unknown. The sample contains more than one DNA sequence encoding this CDR3.

V and J are TRBV4-3 and TRBJ1-5; D not certain. Sequencing was done on a sample of naive CD4+ T cells from blood. The source is a young man with type 1 diabetes. DNA of the CDR3: TGCGCCAGCAGCCAAGATGTCGGCAATCAGCCCCAGCATTTT. Amino acids: CASSQDVGNQPQHF.